Presented here are 15 T cell receptor beta chains from one specimen sequenced in a study of blood T cell repertoires in COVID-19. TCRdb keeps only in-frame clones here, not all; method: immunoSEQ multiplex PCR. The table has about 170,000 clones, over 65% seen once; the top ten hold about 4.4%. Sequencing used PBMCs or T cells enriched from blood (not recorded which). Receptor source: a woman between 45 and 65 years old who had recovered from COVID-19.

Concerning this clone itself: One end of the junction does not line up with germline, which may come from a read error. The chain links TRBV7-9 to TRBJ1-2, with D tentatively TRBD1 (6 bases). CDR1 is SEHNR and CDR2 is FQNEAQ in the germline V gene (reference sequence). The CDR3 sequence is 14 residues long. CDR3 nucleotides: TGTGCCAGCAGCATAGCAGGGGCCTTGGCTGGCTACACCTTC. As protein: CASSIAGALAGYTF.

CDR3 residues: CASGQGELATNEKLFF. The CDR3 bases are TGTGCCAGCGGCCAGGGCGAATTAGCAACTAATGAAAAACTGTTTTTT. The chain recombines TRBV28 with TRBJ1-4, with D maybe TRBD1 (5 bases). Trimming took off 8 bases at V and 0 bases at J, with 16 bases between the two ends. The CDR3 runs to 16 residues. Germline CDR1 MDHEN, CDR2 SYDVKM.

The chain employs TRBV7-8 and TRBJ1-1, with TRBD1 as a possible D gene (5 bases). V dropped 6 bases and J dropped 2 bases, with 16 bases sitting between them. This CDR3 is built from 15 residues. CDR1 and CDR2 (germline): SGHVS, FQNEAQ. The CDR3 sequence is CASSFSRAPNTEAFF. The CDR3 DNA follows: TGTGCCAGCAGTTTTAGCAGGGCCCCTAACACTGAAGCTTTCTTT. Full variable domain (missing parts from reference TRBV7-8 and TRBJ1-1): GAGVSQSPRYKVAKRGQDVALRCDPISGHVSLFWYQQALGQGPEFLTYFQNEAQLDKSGLPSDRFFAERPEGSVSTLKIQRTQQEDSAVYLCASSFSRAPNTEAFFGQGTRLTVV.

V is TRBV19 and J is TRBJ2-2, with 7 positions matching TRBD1. Germline V CDR1 and CDR2: LNHDA, SQIVND (reference sequence). This CDR3 has 17 amino acids. V was clipped by 3 bases and J by 1 base; unmatched bases: 8. The CDR3 loop reads CASSMTGPGLNTGELFF. Here the CDR3 DNA reads TGTGCCAGTAGTATGACAGGGCCCGGTCTGAACACCGGGGAGCTGTTTTTT.

The sample holds a few counts of this clone. The rearrangement links TRBV3-1 (or the pseudogene TRBV3-2) to TRBJ2-3, with a tentative D call TRBD1 (6 bases). Germline V CDR1 and CDR2: LGHDT, YNNKEL (reference sequence). The CDR3 totals 15 residues. V gave up 4 bases and J gave up 0 bases, with 11 bases separating them. In DNA, the CDR3 is TGTGCCAGCAGCCGTCGACAGGACAGCACAGATACGCAGTATTTT. This sequence encodes CASSRRQDSTDTQYF.

The chain has TRBV2 and TRBJ2-1; 10 bases agree with TRBD1. The length of the CDR3 is 15 residues. Per the germline V gene, CDR1 is SNHLY and CDR2 is FYNNEI. Trimming removed 6 bases from V and 5 bases from J; junction bases left unmatched: 7. CDR3 bases: TGTGCCAGCAGGGGACAGGGGACTTACAACAATGAGCAGTTCTTC. Residues: CASRGQGTYNNEQFF.

The CDR3 region is CASSQYGGYEQYV. The DNA of the CDR3 is TGTGCCAGCAGCCAGTACGGGGGCTACGAGCAGTACGTC. The chain uses TRBV3-1 (or the pseudogene TRBV3-2) and TRBJ2-7; the D gene is possibly TRBD2 (6 bases). The CDR3 covers 13 residues. The ends were cut back, 3 bases at V and 3 bases at J, with 9 bases in the middle. Germline CDR1 reads LGHDT; CDR2 reads YNNKEL (reference sequence).

Here the CDR3 DNA reads TGTGCCAGCAGCTTCTGGGGGCTCCACACAGATACGCAGTATTTT. Translation gives CASSFWGLHTDTQYF. The V and J genes are TRBV5-5 and TRBJ2-3; perhaps TRBD1 as D (6 bases). The CDR3 is 15 residues long. In germline, CDR1 is SGHKS, CDR2 YYEKEE (reference sequence). The V end lost 2 bases, the J end lost 2 bases, and 12 bases lay between the germline ends.

The chain employs TRBV29-1 and TRBJ1-1; D is undetermined. CDR1 SQVTM and CDR2 ANQGSEA come from the germline V gene. The CDR3 loop spans 13 amino acids. Deletions cut 1 base from V and 0 bases from J, with 6 bases between. Here the CDR3 reads CSVEGRMNTEAFF. The DNA for the CDR3 is TGCAGCGTTGAAGGGAGAATGAACACTGAAGCTTTCTTT.

The V and J genes are TRBV3-1 (or the pseudogene TRBV3-2) and TRBJ2-5; TRBD2 aligns across 7 bases. The CDR3 spans 13 residues. The germline CDR1 and CDR2 sequences are LGHDT and YNNKEL (reference sequence). V dropped 2 bases and J dropped 5; count of bases not matched to a gene: 2. The CDR3 nucleotides read TGTGCCAGCAGCCAACGGGGGGTGGAGACCCAGTACTTC. Its protein is CASSQRGVETQYF.

This chain joins TRBV25-1 and TRBJ2-2; D is unresolved. The CDR3 covers 14 residues. Trimming shortened V by 3 bases and J by 3 bases, and 8 bases separated the two germline ends. Looked up from germline, CDR1 is MGHDK and CDR2 is SYGVNS. As DNA, the CDR3 is TGTGCCAGCAGTGACACTTCGGACACCGGGGAGCTGTTTTTT. As protein: CASSDTSDTGELFF. The whole variable domain, remainder taken from reference TRBV25-1 and TRBJ2-2, is EADIYQTPRYLVIGTGKKITLECSQTMGHDKMYWYQQDPGMELHLIHYSYGVNSTEKGDLSSESTVSRIRTEHFPLTLESARPSHTSQYLCASSDTSDTGELFFGEGSRLTVL.

The chain links TRBV9 to TRBJ1-6; 8 bases line up with TRBD1. J was trimmed by 7 bases and V by 4 bases; bases with no gene match: 10. The CDR3 length is 16 residues. Germline-derived CDR1 and CDR2 are SGDLS and YYNGEE. The CDR3 is CASSLRGQGGNSPLHF. The DNA of the CDR3 is TGTGCCAGCAGCCTCCGAGGACAGGGAGGAAATTCACCCCTCCACTTT.

In its sample, this clone was seen a few times. V usage is TRBV18 and J usage is TRBJ2-5; D possibly corresponds to TRBD2 (7 bases). Trimming removed 2 bases from V and 5 bases from J, with 12 bases in between. CDR1 and CDR2 from the germline V gene are KGHSH and LQKENI. The CDR3 covers 14 residues. The DNA of the CDR3 is TGTGCCAGCTCACCAGAGGGGGGGCTGGAGACCCAGTACTTC. It codes for CASSPEGGLETQYF.

The chain couples TRBV5-1 to TRBJ2-3; D is possibly TRBD2 (6 bases). Trimming took off 4 bases at V and 0 bases at J, with 12 bases between the two ends. The CDR3 loop spans 15 amino acids. Germline values: CDR1 SGHRS, CDR2 YFSETQ. The CDR3 DNA reads TGCGCCAGCAGCCCGGGACTTACTAGCACAGATACGCAGTATTTT. This translates into CASSPGLTSTDTQYF.

The rearrangement joins TRBV2 to TRBJ1-6, with D possibly being TRBD1 (5 bases). Germline V lookup: CDR1 SNHLY, CDR2 FYNNEI. CDR3 length: 15 amino acids. The ends were cut back, 1 base at V and 9 bases at J, with 13 bases in the middle. The DNA for the CDR3 is TGTGCCAGCAGTGAAGTTGGGGGGGTGGCTTCACCCCTCCACTTT. It yields the protein CASSEVGGVASPLHF.